The 5 T cell receptor beta chains reported below all come from one sample, sequenced in a study of cytomegalovirus exposure and HLA in healthy donors. Researchers ran the PCR with 60 Vbeta and 13 Jbeta primers. Assay: immunoSEQ multiplex PCR; the TCRdb copy retains only in-frame clones and omits some. The repertoire includes over 130,000 clones, 88% of them detected once, and 0.51% sits in the top ten. The specimen was PBMCs. These receptors all stem from a woman aged 35 to 49 in good health and CMV-seronegative.

A single count supports this clone. One end of the junction fails to match germline, which may point to a read error. This chain links TRBV7-9 with TRBJ2-1; D is possibly TRBD2 (5 bases). This CDR3 is 17 amino acids long. The V gene's germline CDR1 is SEHNR and CDR2 FQNEAQ (reference sequence). The CDR3 sequence: CSSSSRGGGSSHNEQFF. In DNA, the CDR3 is TGTTCCAGCAGCTCGCGCGGAGGTGGCAGTTCTCACAATGAGCAGTTCTTC.

The chain combines TRBV11-2 with TRBJ2-7; the match to TRBD2 covers 7 bases. CDR3 length: 16 residues. From germline, CDR1 is SGHAT and CDR2 FQNNGV. Trimming removed 3 bases from V and 3 bases from J; junction bases left unmatched: 11. This CDR3 reads CASSFWALGEGYEQYF. For the CDR3, the DNA is TGTGCCAGCAGCTTTTGGGCCCTGGGGGAGGGCTACGAGCAGTACTTC.

The chain uses TRBV6-6 and TRBJ1-3, with D hard to call. V dropped 4 bases and J dropped 4 bases, with 8 bases sitting between them. Germline V gene data show CDR1 as MNHNY and CDR2 as SVGAGI (reference sequence). CDR3 size: 13 residues. In nucleotides, the CDR3 is TGTGCCAGCAGTTCGAACACAGGAAACACCATATATTTT. Residues: CASSSNTGNTIYF.

The V gene is TRBV6-5, the J gene TRBJ2-1; 10 bases match TRBD2. CDR1 is MNHEY and CDR2 is SVGAGI in the germline V gene. The CDR3 spans 16 residues. J gave up 8 bases and V 4 bases, and 11 bases lay outside the gene matches. The DNA for the CDR3 is TGTGCCAGCAGTTCGGCGGTAGCGGGAGGTCGCGATGAGCAGTTCTTC. This encodes CASSSAVAGGRDEQFF.

Concerning this clone: Its ends do not fully match the called genes, so a read error is possible. The gene calls are TRBV7-9 and TRBJ1-3; 7 nucleotides align to TRBD1. Germline lookup yields CDR1 SEHNR and CDR2 FQNEAQ (reference sequence). This CDR3 is built from 15 residues. DNA of the CDR3: TGTTCCAGCAGTCGCGGACAGGCAGCTGGAAACACCATATATTTT. Protein sequence: CSSSRGQAAGNTIYF.